These 12 T cell receptor beta chains were all obtained from the same sample, sequenced in a study of shared clonotypes between healthy human individuals. Sequenced by immunoSEQ multiplex PCR; TCRdb stores in-frame clones only, minus some. The table shows some 1,100,000 clones, with approximately 80% occurring only once. Sequences were obtained from memory CD4+ T cells from PBMCs. Subset indicated: CD45RA-negative fraction. Receptor source: a man between 18 and 29 years old in good health. Some clones in this sample may be carry-over from other donors' samples.

This chain links TRBV7-2 with TRBJ2-7, with a weak D call TRBD2 (6 bases). Germline V gives CDR1 SGHTA, CDR2 FQGNSA. The CDR3 length is 14 residues. Trimming shortened V by 2 bases and J by 3 bases, and 11 bases separated the two germline ends. The CDR3 is CASSLIAASYEQYF. The DNA of the CDR3 is TGTGCCAGCAGCTTAATAGCGGCTAGCTACGAGCAGTACTTC.

V and J are TRBV5-5 and TRBJ1-2; 7 nucleotides line up with TRBD1. The CDR3 extends over 13 amino acids. Germline trimming cut 4 bases from V and 4 bases from J; bases unmatched to any gene: 4. Germline V gene data show CDR1 as SGHKS and CDR2 as YYEKEE (reference sequence). The CDR3 spells CASSQGQTYGYTF. The DNA of the CDR3 is TGTGCCAGCAGCCAGGGACAGACCTATGGCTACACCTTC.

This clone was detected only a few times. The CDR3 bases are TGCAGCGTTGAGCGGGGTTTATTAGAGACCCAGTACTTC. This gives the protein CSVERGLLETQYF. The chain couples TRBV29-1 to TRBJ2-5; possible D gene TRBD2, 6 bases. CDR1 SQVTM and CDR2 ANQGSEA come from the germline V gene. This CDR3 is built from 13 residues. Trimming shortened V by 3 bases and J by 4 bases, and 12 bases separated the two germline ends.

This sequence joins TRBV28 and TRBJ2-3; D assignment may be TRBD1 or TRBD2 (5 bases each). The CDR3 totals 14 residues. Germline CDR1 reads MDHEN; CDR2 reads SYDVKM. V lost 6 bases, J lost 6 bases, and 16 bases lay in between. DNA of the CDR3: TGTGCCAGCAGATCTACTCACAGGAGGGATACGCAGTATTTT. This encodes CASRSTHRRDTQYF.

This clone was recorded once. The chain recombines TRBV6-6 with TRBJ2-7, with D possibly matching TRBD1 (6 bases). V shed 5 bases and J shed 6 bases, with 17 bases lying between them. Germline V gene lookup returns CDR1 MNHNY and CDR2 SVGAGI (reference sequence). This CDR3 is 14 amino acids long. This chain's CDR3 is CASSTHGTPPEQYF. In DNA form, the CDR3 reads TGTGCCAGCAGTACCCACGGGACACCCCCCGAGCAGTACTTC.

The V gene is TRBV9, the J gene TRBJ2-7, with D perhaps TRBD1 (6 bases). Germline CDR1 reads SGDLS; CDR2 reads YYNGEE. The CDR3 spans 14 residues. The germline V and J ends were trimmed by 0 bases and 6 bases, with 13 bases remaining between them. As DNA, the CDR3 is TGTGCCAGCAGCGTAGGACAGGTTTTAAGCGAGCAGTACTTC. This gives the protein CASSVGQVLSEQYF.

This sequence joins TRBV5-1 and TRBJ2-1, with D hard to call. The V gene's germline CDR1 is SGHRS and CDR2 YFSETQ. The CDR3 spans 13 residues. V gave up 0 bases and J gave up 10 bases, with 11 bases separating them. CDR3: CASSLDISKEQFF. CDR3 DNA sequence: TGCGCCAGCAGCTTGGATATCTCCAAGGAGCAGTTCTTC. The entire variable domain, with the rest obtained from reference TRBV5-1 and TRBJ2-1, is as follows: KAGVTQTPRYLIKTRGQQVTLSCSPISGHRSVSWYQQTPGQGLQFLFEYFSETQRNKGNFPGRFSGRQFSNSRSEMNVSTLELGDSALYLCASSLDISKEQFFGPGTRLTVL.

The chain has TRBV7-9 and TRBJ2-6; 8 nucleotides match TRBD2. The CDR3 has 17 residues. The V segment lost 5 bases and the J segment 0 bases; nucleotides outside the gene matches: 6. CDR1 is SEHNR and CDR2 is FQNEAQ in the germline V gene (reference sequence). In DNA, the CDR3 is TGTGCCAGCAGCCCCTCGGGGGGGGGCTCTGGGGCCAACGTCCTGACTTTC. This translates into CASSPSGGGSGANVLTF.

The CDR3 spells CASSLFMETGELFF. The CDR3 DNA sequence: TGCGCCAGCAGCTTGTTTATGGAGACCGGGGAGCTGTTTTTT. V is TRBV5-1 and J is TRBJ2-2; D is unresolved. The CDR3 has 14 amino acids. V shed 1 base and J shed 5 bases, with 9 bases lying between them. The germline V gene encodes CDR1 SGHRS and CDR2 YFSETQ.

The V gene is TRBV10-3, the J gene TRBJ2-7; tentatively, D is TRBD2 (5 bases). Per the germline V gene, CDR1 is ENHRY and CDR2 is SYGVKD. The CDR3 is made up of 10 amino acids. V was pared by 11 bases and J by 2 bases, with 7 bases between. CDR3 sequence reads: CAAGAYEQYF. The DNA for the CDR3 is TGTGCCGCCGGGGCCTACGAGCAGTACTTC.

The V and J genes are TRBV7-2 and TRBJ2-7; 16 bases are shared with TRBD2. The V gene end was trimmed by 5 bases and the J gene end by 2 bases; junction bases not matched to a gene: 9. This CDR3 has 18 residues. Germline V gene data show CDR1 as SGHTA and CDR2 as FQGNSA. CDR3 nucleotide sequence: TGTGCCAGCAGCCTTGGGACTAGCGGGAGGGGGGTGGCCTACGAGCAGTACTTC. It is translated as CASSLGTSGRGVAYEQYF.

The rearrangement links TRBV6-6 to TRBJ1-1, with D perhaps matching TRBD1 (5 bases). The V end lost 1 base, the J end lost 5 bases, and 5 bases lay between the germline ends. The CDR3 is 12 residues long. The germline V gene encodes CDR1 MNHNY and CDR2 SVGAGI (reference sequence). CDR3 region: CASSYWGTEAFF. CDR3 sequence (DNA): TGTGCCAGCAGTTACTGGGGGACTGAAGCTTTCTTT.